This entry is about one T cell receptor beta chain. Its target is not known. This entry comes from a study of metastatic and nonmetastatic thyroid tumors. Study results and limitations: Malignant tumors reportedly showed significantly higher TCR beta diversity than benign nodules in both blood and tumor.

Thyroid surgery took place with no prior treatment in any patient. TCRdb reprocessed the PCR reads via MiXCR. The data contain 17,000 or so clones, under 30% of them singletons. Germline loops: CDR1 SGHRS, CDR2 YFSETQ. The CDR3 extends over 14 amino acids. Between the trimmed V and J ends, which lost 0 bases and 4 bases, there was a span of 11 bases. The TCR sequence derives from a female donor with papillary thyroid cancer or a benign thyroid nodule (not recorded which). Some clones in this sample may be carry-over from other donors' samples. The V gene is TRBV5-1, the J gene TRBJ2-7, with D hard to call. Sequencing was done on a sample of adjacent normal tissue. The CDR3 is CASSLGISSYEQYF. CDR3 nucleotide sequence: TGCGCCAGCAGCTTGGGTATAAGTTCTTACGAGCAGTACTTC.